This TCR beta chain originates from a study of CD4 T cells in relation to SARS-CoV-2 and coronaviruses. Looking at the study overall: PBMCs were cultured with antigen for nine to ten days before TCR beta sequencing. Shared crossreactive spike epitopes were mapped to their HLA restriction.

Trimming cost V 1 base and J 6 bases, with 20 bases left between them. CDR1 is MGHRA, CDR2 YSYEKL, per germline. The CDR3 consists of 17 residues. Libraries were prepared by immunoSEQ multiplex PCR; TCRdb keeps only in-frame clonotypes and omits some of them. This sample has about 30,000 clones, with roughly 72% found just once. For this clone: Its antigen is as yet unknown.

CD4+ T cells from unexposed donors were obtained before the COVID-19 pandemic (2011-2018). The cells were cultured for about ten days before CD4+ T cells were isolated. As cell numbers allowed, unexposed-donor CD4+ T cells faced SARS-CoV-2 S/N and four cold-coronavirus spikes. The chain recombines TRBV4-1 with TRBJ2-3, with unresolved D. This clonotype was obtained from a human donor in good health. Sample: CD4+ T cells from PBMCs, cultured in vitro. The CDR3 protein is CASSQVGRVLGGDTQYF. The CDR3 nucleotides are TGCGCCAGCAGCCAAGTTGGTCGAGTCTTGGGTGGGGATACGCAGTATTTT.